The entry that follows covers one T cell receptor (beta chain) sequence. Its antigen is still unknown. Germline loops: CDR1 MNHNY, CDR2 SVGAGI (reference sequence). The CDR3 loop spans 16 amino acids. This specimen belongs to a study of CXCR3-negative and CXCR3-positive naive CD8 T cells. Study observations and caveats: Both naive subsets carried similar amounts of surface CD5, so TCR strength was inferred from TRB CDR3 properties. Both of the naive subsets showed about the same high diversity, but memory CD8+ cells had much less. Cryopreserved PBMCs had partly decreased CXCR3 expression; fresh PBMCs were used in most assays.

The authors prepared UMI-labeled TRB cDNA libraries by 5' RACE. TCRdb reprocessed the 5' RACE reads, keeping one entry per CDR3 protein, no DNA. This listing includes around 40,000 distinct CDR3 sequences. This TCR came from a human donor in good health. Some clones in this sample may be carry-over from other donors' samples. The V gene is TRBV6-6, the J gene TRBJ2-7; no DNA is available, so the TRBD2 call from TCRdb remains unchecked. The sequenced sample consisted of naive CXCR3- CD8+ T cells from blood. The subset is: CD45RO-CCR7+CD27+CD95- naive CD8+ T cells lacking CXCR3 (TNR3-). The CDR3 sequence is CASSYSSGGPPSEQYF.